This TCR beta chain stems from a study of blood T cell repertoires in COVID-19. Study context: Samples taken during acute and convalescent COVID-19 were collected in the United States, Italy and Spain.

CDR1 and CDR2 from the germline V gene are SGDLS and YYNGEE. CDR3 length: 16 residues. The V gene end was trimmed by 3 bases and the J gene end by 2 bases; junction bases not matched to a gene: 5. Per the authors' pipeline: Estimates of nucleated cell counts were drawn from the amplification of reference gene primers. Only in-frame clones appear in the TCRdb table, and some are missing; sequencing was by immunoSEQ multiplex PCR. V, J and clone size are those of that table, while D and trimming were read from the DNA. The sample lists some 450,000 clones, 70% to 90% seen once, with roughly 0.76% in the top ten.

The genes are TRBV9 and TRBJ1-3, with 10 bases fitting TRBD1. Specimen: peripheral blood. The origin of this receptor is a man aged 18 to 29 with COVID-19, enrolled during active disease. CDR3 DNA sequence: TGTGCCAGCAGCGCAACCGGGACAGGGGCTGGAAACACCATATATTTT. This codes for CASSATGTGAGNTIYF.